A selection of T cell receptor beta chains follows, all from one sample in a study of T cells after yellow fever vaccination. TCRdb redid the calling of the 5' RACE reads with MiXCR, one entry per CDR3 protein. The data hold over 300,000 distinct CDR3 sequences, with roughly 4.3% observed a single time. The sequencing here drew on PBMCs, taken 5 days after the yellow fever booster vaccination. These receptor sequences come from a man younger than 35 who received the YFV17D yellow fever vaccine. Each CDR3 is given with its conserved first and last residue. Each record gives: D gene, V gene, clone size, J gene, CDR3 DNA, CDR3 protein. The D gene is left open where the match is weak. Clone size appears in some rows only: once, few, many, or a class for an expanded clone.

>.|TRBV10-3|.|TRBJ1-4
TGTGCCACCAAGACTGGGGGTGCAACTAATGAAAAACTGTTTTTT
CATKTGGATNEKLFF
>.|TRBV29-1|.|TRBJ2-7
TGCAGCGTTGAAGTGGCATCCCAGACCTACGAGCAGTACTTC
CSVEVASQTYEQYF
>TRBD1|TRBV20-1|few|TRBJ2-7
TGCAGTGCTAGGGCCGGGACAGGGGCCTACGAGCAGTACTTC
CSARAGTGAYEQYF
>.|TRBV5-1|many|TRBJ2-5
TGCGCCAGCAGCTTCTTGGGTCGGGAGACCCAGTACTTC
CASSFLGRETQYF
>.|TRBV4-1|many|TRBJ2-3
TGCGCCAGCAGCCGAACCGCGGGACGGAGCACAGATACGCAGTATTTT
CASSRTAGRSTDTQYF
>.|TRBV5-6|.|TRBJ2-1
TGTGCCAGCAGCTTTGGGGCAATCGAGCAGTTCTTC
CASSFGAIEQFF
>.|TRBV20-1|few|TRBJ2-5
TGCAGTGCTAGGGGTGGCGGAGCGGAAGAGACCCAGTACTTC
CSARGGGAEETQYF
>TRBD1|TRBV29-1|few|TRBJ2-7
TGCAGCGTTGAAGCGGAACAGGGGAACGAGCAGTACTTC
CSVEAEQGNEQYF
>.|TRBV5-1|many|TRBJ2-7
TGCGCCAGCAGCTCGGTAGGGTGGGAGTCCTACGAGCAGTACTTC
CASSSVGWESYEQYF
>TRBD2|TRBV4-1|.|TRBJ2-1
TGCGCCAGCAGCCAAGCCAGACTAGCGGGGGCTCACAATGAGCAGTTCTTC
CASSQARLAGAHNEQFF